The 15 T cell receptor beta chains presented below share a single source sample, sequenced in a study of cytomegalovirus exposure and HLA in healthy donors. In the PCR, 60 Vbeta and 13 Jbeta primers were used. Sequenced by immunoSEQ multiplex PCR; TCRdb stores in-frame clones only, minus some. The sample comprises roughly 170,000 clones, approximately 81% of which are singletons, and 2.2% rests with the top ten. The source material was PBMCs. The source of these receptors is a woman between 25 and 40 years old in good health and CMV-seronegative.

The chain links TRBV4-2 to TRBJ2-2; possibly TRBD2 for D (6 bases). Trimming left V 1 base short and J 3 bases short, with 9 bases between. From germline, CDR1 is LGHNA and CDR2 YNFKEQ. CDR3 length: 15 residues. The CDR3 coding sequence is TGTGCCAGCAGCCAAGGACTAGGAGACACCGGGGAGCTGTTTTTT. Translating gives CASSQGLGDTGELFF.

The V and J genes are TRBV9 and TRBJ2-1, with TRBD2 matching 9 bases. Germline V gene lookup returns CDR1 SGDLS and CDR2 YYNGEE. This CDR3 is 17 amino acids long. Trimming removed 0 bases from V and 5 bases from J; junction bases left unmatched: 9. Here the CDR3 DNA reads TGTGCCAGCAGCGTAGCAACCGGGACTAGCAGTAACAATGAGCAGTTCTTC. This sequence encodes CASSVATGTSSNNEQFF.

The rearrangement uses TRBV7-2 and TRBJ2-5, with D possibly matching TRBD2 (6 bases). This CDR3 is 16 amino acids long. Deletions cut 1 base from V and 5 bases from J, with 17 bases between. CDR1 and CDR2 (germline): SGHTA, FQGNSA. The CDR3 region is CASSLVTGVSGETQYF. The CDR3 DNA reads TGTGCCAGCAGCTTAGTAACGGGGGTTTCGGGGGAGACCCAGTACTTC. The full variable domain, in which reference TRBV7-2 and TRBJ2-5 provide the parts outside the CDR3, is GAGVSQSPSNKVTEKGKDVELRCDPISGHTALYWYRQSLGQGLEFLIYFQGNSAPDKSGLPSDRFSAERTGGSVSTLTIQRTQQEDSAVYLCASSLVTGVSGETQYFGPGTRLLVL.

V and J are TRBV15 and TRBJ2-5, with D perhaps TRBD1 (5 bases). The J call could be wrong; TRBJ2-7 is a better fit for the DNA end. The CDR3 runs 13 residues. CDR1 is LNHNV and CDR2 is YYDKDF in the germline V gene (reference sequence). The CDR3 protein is CATSRDQGYEQYF. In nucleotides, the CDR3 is TGTGCCACCAGCAGAGATCAGGGCTACGAGCAGTACTTC.

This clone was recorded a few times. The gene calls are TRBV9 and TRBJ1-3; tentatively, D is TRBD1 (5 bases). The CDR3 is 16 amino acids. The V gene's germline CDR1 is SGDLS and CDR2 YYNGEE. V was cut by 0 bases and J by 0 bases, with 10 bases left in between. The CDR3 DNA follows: TGTGCCAGCAGCGTAGAGTGGGGCTACTCTGGAAACACCATATATTTT. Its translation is CASSVEWGYSGNTIYF.

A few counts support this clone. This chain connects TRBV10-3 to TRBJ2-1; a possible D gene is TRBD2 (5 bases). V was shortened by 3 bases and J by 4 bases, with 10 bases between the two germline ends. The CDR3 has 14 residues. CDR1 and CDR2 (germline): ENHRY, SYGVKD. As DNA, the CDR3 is TGTGCCATCAGTGACAGTACGGGGTACAATGAGCAGTTCTTC. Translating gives CAISDSTGYNEQFF.

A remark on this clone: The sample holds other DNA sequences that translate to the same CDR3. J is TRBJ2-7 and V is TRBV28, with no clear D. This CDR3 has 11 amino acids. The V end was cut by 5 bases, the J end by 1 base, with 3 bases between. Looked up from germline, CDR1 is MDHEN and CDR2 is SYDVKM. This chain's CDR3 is CASSTSYEQYF. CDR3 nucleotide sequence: TGTGCCAGCAGTACTTCCTACGAGCAGTACTTC.

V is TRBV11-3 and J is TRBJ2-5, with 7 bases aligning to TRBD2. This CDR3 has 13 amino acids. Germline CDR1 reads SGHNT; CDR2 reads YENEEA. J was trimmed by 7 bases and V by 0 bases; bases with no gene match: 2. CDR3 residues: CASSLDPSGTQYF. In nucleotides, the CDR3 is TGTGCCAGCAGCTTAGATCCTAGCGGGACCCAGTACTTC. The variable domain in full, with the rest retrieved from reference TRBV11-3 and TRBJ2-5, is EAGVVQSPRYKIIEKKQPVAFWCNPISGHNTLYWYLQNLGQGPELLIRYENEEAVDDSQLPKDRFSAERLKGVDSTLKIQPAELGDSAVYLCASSLDPSGTQYFGPGTRLLVL.

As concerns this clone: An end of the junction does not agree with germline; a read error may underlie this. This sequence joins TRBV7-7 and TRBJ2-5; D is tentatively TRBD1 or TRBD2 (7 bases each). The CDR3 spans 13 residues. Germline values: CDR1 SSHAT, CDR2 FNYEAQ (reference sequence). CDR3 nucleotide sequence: TGTGCTAGCAGCGGGACAGCGCAAGAGACCCAGTACTTC. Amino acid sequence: CASSGTAQETQYF.

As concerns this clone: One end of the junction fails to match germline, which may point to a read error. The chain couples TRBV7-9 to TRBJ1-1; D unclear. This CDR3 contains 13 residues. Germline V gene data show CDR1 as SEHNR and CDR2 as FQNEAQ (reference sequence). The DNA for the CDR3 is TGTTCCAGCAGCTTAGACGGGGACACTGAAGCTTTCTTT. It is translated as CSSSLDGDTEAFF.

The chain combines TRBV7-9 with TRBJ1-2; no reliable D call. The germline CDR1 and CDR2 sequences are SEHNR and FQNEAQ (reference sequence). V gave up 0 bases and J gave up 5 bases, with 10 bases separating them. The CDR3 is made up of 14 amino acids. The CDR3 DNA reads TGTGCCAGCAGCTTAGCGGCCCGGGAATATGGCTACACCTTC. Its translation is CASSLAAREYGYTF.

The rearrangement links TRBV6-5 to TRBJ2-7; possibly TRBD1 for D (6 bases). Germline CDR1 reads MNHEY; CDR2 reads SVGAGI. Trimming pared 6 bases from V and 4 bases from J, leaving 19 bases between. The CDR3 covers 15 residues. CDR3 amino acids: CASRRTGLRNYEQYF. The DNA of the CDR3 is TGTGCCAGCAGGAGAACAGGGTTACGAAATTACGAGCAGTACTTC.

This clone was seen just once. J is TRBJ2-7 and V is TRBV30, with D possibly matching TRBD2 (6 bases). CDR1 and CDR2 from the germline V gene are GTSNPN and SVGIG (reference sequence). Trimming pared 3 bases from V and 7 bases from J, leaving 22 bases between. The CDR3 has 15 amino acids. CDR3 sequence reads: CAWRFRRESSREQYF. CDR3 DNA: TGTGCCTGGAGGTTCAGGAGGGAATCTTCGCGGGAGCAGTACTTC. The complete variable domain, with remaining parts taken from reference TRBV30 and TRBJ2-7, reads SQTIHQWPATLVQPVGSPLSLECTVEGTSNPNLYWYRQAAGRGLQLLFYSVGIGQISSEVPQNLSASRPQDRQFILSSKKLLLSDSGFYLCAWRFRRESSREQYFGPGTRLTVT.

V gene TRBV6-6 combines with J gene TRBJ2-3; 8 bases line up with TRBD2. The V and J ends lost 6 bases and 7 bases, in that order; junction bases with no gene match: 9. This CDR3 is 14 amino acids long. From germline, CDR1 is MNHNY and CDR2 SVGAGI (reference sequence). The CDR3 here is CASSTGGGENTQYF. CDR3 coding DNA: TGTGCCAGCAGCACGGGGGGGGGCGAGAATACGCAGTATTTT.

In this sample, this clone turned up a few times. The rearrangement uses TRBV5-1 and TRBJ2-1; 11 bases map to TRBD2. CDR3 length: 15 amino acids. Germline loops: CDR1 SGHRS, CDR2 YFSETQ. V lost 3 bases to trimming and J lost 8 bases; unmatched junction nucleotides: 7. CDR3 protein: CASSSIAGGPHEQFF. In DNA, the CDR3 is TGCGCCAGCAGCTCAATAGCGGGGGGGCCTCATGAGCAGTTCTTC. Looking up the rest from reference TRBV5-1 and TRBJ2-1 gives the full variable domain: KAGVTQTPRYLIKTRGQQVTLSCSPISGHRSVSWYQQTPGQGLQFLFEYFSETQRNKGNFPGRFSGRQFSNSRSEMNVSTLELGDSALYLCASSSIAGGPHEQFFGPGTRLTVL.